This T cell receptor beta chain was captured in a study of blood T cell repertoires in COVID-19. Study background: The origin of the acute and convalescent COVID-19 samples was the United States, Italy and Spain. PBMCs, B-cell-depleted T cells, or T cells were the source of the cDNA or gDNA that made up the material.

The CDR3 loop spans 15 amino acids. The germline CDR1 and CDR2 sequences are PRHDT and FYEKMQ (reference sequence). Trimming took 8 bases from V and 1 from J, leaving 15 bases between them. Source study methods: Amplification with reference gene primers provided the estimates of nucleated cell counts. Libraries were prepared by immunoSEQ multiplex PCR; TCRdb keeps only in-frame clonotypes and omits some of them. V, J and clone size are those of that table, while D and trimming were read from the DNA. The table shows 180,000 or so clones, with 75% to 90% occurring only once. The specimen sequenced was peripheral blood. This TCR derives from a woman in her sixties or seventies with acute or convalescent COVID-19. J is TRBJ2-1 and V is TRBV13, with D possibly matching TRBD2 (6 bases). DNA of the CDR3: TGTGCCAGCGCCCGACTAGGGAAATCCTACAATGAGCAGTTCTTC. Translating it yields CASARLGKSYNEQFF.